The rows below give T cell receptor beta chains drawn from one sample of a study of cytomegalovirus exposure and HLA in healthy donors. Here immunoSEQ multiplex PCR was the method, and the copy in TCRdb shows in-frame clones only, minus some. Found here are about 58,000 clones; the top ten clones hold around 4%. The material sequenced was PBMCs. Receptors were obtained from a male donor in good health and CMV-seronegative. Both conserved end residues are trimmed from each CDR3. The order of the fields is J gene, V gene, CDR3 protein.

TRBJ2-7 | TRBV28 | ASSTRLADSYEQY
TRBJ1-3 | TRBV28 | ASWTGDGNTIY
TRBJ1-4 | TRBV30 | ALSGVAEEKLF
TRBJ2-5 | TRBV7-6 | ASSLASGGLRETQY
TRBJ2-3 | TRBV11-3 | ASSYPGDTQY
TRBJ1-2 | TRBV4-2 | ASSQDRGQEGFGTYGYT
TRBJ1-6 | TRBV4-1 | ASSQAAKQRDSPLH
TRBJ2-7 | TRBV2 | ASRGEPYEQY
TRBJ2-7 | TRBV28 | ASSPPSGRTYEQY
TRBJ2-3 | TRBV1 | TSVTDKQY
TRBJ1-5 | TRBV2 | ASMEGILTNQPQH
TRBJ2-2 | TRBV29-1 | SGEEGTGPNTGELF
TRBJ2-1 | TRBV2 | ASSGGPRSYNEQF
TRBJ2-1 | TRBV7-2 | ASSSFGGPIDEQF